This T cell receptor beta chain derives from a study of siplizumab effects on memory and regulatory T cells. Study results and limitations: In unstimulated cells, naive T cells appeared more diverse than memory T cells and seemed major alloresponse contributors.

Measured with immunoSEQ multiplex PCR; TCRdb has only the in-frame clones, and not every one. This sample has around 6,500 clones, with about 60% found just once. Concerning this clone: Its specificity is not known.

CDR1 is SGDLS, CDR2 YYNGEE, per germline. Trimming took off 3 bases at V and 8 bases at J, with 9 bases between the two ends. The length of the CDR3 is 12 residues. J is TRBJ2-1 and V is TRBV9, with a weak D call TRBD1 (6 bases). The receptor was derived from a human donor in good health. Sequencing was performed on effector memory CD8+ T cells sorted from blood. Subset noted: unstimulated CD8+ effector memory T cells. For the CDR3, the DNA is TGTGCCAGCAGCGGTCAGGGGTATGAGCAGTTCTTC. Residues: CASSGQGYEQFF.